Sequencing of this TCR beta chain was carried out in a study of blood T cell repertoires in COVID-19. Study overall: The samples span acute and convalescent COVID-19 from the United States, Italy and Spain. From T cells, B-cell-depleted T cells, or PBMCs came the material, which was cDNA or gDNA.

V was clipped by 2 bases and J by 0 bases, with 5 bases between them. CDR1 is SGHRS and CDR2 is YFSETQ in the germline V gene. This CDR3 spans 13 amino acids. As processed by the authors: Amplifying reference gene primers gave estimates of nucleated cell counts. Sequenced by immunoSEQ multiplex PCR; TCRdb stores in-frame clones only, minus some. V and J calls and clone size come straight from that table; D and trimming were deduced from the DNA. The sample contains more than 100,000 clones, 84% of which appear only once. Sequencing was done on a sample of peripheral blood. The receptor comes from a woman aged 25 to 45 who had recovered from COVID-19. The chain employs TRBV5-1 and TRBJ1-1; D gene ambiguous. This CDR3 is CASSFTVNTEAFF. CDR3 sequence (DNA): TGCGCCAGCAGCTTCACGGTGAACACTGAAGCTTTCTTT.